Listed here are 20 T cell receptor beta chains from one sample, sequenced in a study of neurological immune-mediated disorders. Via MiXCR, TCRdb re-called the 5' RACE reads, giving one row per CDR3 protein. The data contain about 50,000 distinct CDR3 sequences, roughly 15% of them singletons. The material sequenced was PBMCs. The receptors derive from a man aged 55-75 years in good health.

The genes are TRBV5-1 and TRBJ2-5, with 12 bases identical to TRBD1. Germline CDR1 reads SGHRS; CDR2 reads YFSETQ. This CDR3 has 15 amino acids. V was clipped by 3 bases and J by 5 bases; unmatched bases: 5. CDR3 region: CASSSPGQGAETQYF. The CDR3 DNA follows: TGCGCCAGCAGCTCTCCGGGACAGGGGGCCGAGACCCAGTACTTC.

The chain uses TRBV9 and TRBJ2-1; no reliable D call. Germline V gene sequence: CDR1 SGDLS, CDR2 YYNGEE. V dropped 0 bases and J dropped 0 bases, with 13 bases sitting between them. The CDR3 is 17 residues long. The CDR3 is CASSVGSVFLSYNEQFF. The CDR3 DNA follows: TGTGCCAGCAGCGTAGGTTCAGTTTTTCTCTCCTACAATGAGCAGTTCTTC.

This clonotype came up many times. The rearrangement uses TRBV6-6 and TRBJ2-5; possibly TRBD1 for D (7 bases). The CDR3 has 16 residues. The V gene lost 0 bases and the J gene lost 1 base, with 12 bases spanning the gap. Germline lookup yields CDR1 MNHNY and CDR2 SVGAGI (reference sequence). The CDR3 DNA follows: TGTGCCAGCAGTTACTCGAGCCAGGGGGGCCAAGAGACCCAGTACTTC. Translated, it gives CASSYSSQGGQETQYF.

This clonotype was recorded at least ten times. The chain is built from TRBV15 and TRBJ2-7; 11 bases are a match to TRBD2. CDR3 length: 15 residues. The V gene's germline CDR1 is LNHNV and CDR2 YYDKDF (reference sequence). The V gene end was trimmed by 1 base and the J gene end by 6 bases; junction bases not matched to a gene: 5. DNA for the CDR3: TGTGCCACCAGCAGAGTACTAGCGGGAGCGGGCGAGCAGTACTTC. Translated: CATSRVLAGAGEQYF.

This clonotype was picked up many times. V is TRBV20-1 and J is TRBJ1-2, with 7 nucleotides matching TRBD1. Trimming cost V 5 bases and J 4 bases; bases outside gene matches: 10. Germline V gene data show CDR1 as DFQATT and CDR2 as SNEGSKA (reference sequence). CDR3 length equals 14 residues. CDR3 protein: CSAGEAGGSYGYTF. CDR3 nucleotide sequence: TGCAGTGCTGGGGAGGCAGGGGGAAGCTATGGCTACACCTTC.

This clonotype has at least ten counts. The chain is built from TRBV15 and TRBJ2-5; 11 bases agree with TRBD1. The CDR3 has 15 residues. Germline CDR1 LNHNV, CDR2 YYDKDF (reference sequence). After removal of 1 base from V and 4 bases from J, the junction contained 2 bases not matched to a gene. CDR3 region: CATSRGGTGGETQYF. The CDR3, as DNA: TGTGCCACCAGCAGAGGTGGGACAGGGGGAGAGACCCAGTACTTC.

The chain links TRBV5-5 to TRBJ2-2; possibly TRBD2 for D (5 bases). The CDR3 totals 16 residues. V was pared by 4 bases and J by 2 bases, with 15 bases between. Germline V lookup: CDR1 SGHKS, CDR2 YYEKEE (reference sequence). CDR3 residues: CASSLNLAPNTGELFF. Written as DNA, the CDR3 is TGTGCCAGCAGCCTAAACCTAGCTCCTAACACCGGGGAGCTGTTTTTT.

This clonotype was found many times. The chain recombines TRBV7-9 with TRBJ2-3; 7 bases align to TRBD2. The CDR3 extends over 15 amino acids. Germline loops: CDR1 SEHNR, CDR2 FQNEAQ (reference sequence). With 4 bases clipped from V and 6 bases from J, the junction kept 10 bases outside the gene matches. The CDR3 DNA follows: TGTGCCAGCAGCTATAGCGGGTCTCCATATGATACGCAGTATTTT. Translated, it gives CASSYSGSPYDTQYF.

The table lists this clonotype with many counts. The CDR3 region has the DNA TGTGCCAGCAGCCAACCCTTAACGGGAACCTTCGGGGAGCTGTTTTTT. As protein: CASSQPLTGTFGELFF. V gene TRBV4-2 combines with J gene TRBJ2-2, with a possible D match to TRBD2 (5 bases). The CDR3 contains 16 residues. Trimming left V 2 bases short and J 7 bases short, with 17 bases between. Germline lookup yields CDR1 LGHNA and CDR2 YNFKEQ.

This clonotype has only a few counts. The V and J genes are TRBV7-9 and TRBJ2-3; weak D call: TRBD2 (5 bases). CDR1 SEHNR and CDR2 FQNEAQ come from the germline V gene (reference sequence). Trimming took off 5 bases at V and 0 bases at J, with 12 bases between the two ends. The CDR3 loop spans 15 amino acids. The CDR3 protein is CASSRAGVSTDTQYF. CDR3 in DNA: TGTGCCAGCAGCCGAGCCGGGGTCAGCACAGATACGCAGTATTTT.

The table lists this clonotype with many counts. The chain uses TRBV2 and TRBJ2-1, with D maybe TRBD2 (6 bases). The CDR3 contains 14 residues. Germline V gene sequence: CDR1 SNHLY, CDR2 FYNNEI. Trimming cost V 5 bases and J 6 bases, with 14 bases left between them. CDR3 coding DNA: TGTGCCAGCAGTTGGGGGGTCTTAACCAATGAGCAGTTCTTC. Translation: CASSWGVLTNEQFF.

This clonotype was detected many times. The genes are TRBV10-3 and TRBJ1-2; D perhaps matches TRBD1 (5 bases). The CDR3 runs 15 residues. V lost 2 bases and J lost 0, with 10 bases in between. Germline V gene lookup returns CDR1 ENHRY and CDR2 SYGVKD. CDR3 region: CAISEGGTSNYGYTF. The CDR3 DNA sequence: TGTGCCATCAGTGAGGGGGGAACTTCTAACTATGGCTACACCTTC.

This clonotype has ten or more counts. The rearrangement uses TRBV20-1 and TRBJ2-1, with D possibly being TRBD2 (6 bases). CDR3 length: 13 residues. In germline, CDR1 is DFQATT, CDR2 SNEGSKA (reference sequence). V lost 3 bases and J 9 bases, leaving 15 bases between the germline ends. CDR3 sequence reads: CSARKGRGSEQFF. The CDR3 nucleotides read TGCAGTGCTAGGAAGGGCCGGGGGAGTGAGCAGTTCTTC.

This clonotype was counted many times. The CDR3 DNA sequence: TGTGCCACCAGCAGAGATAAGGGTGACAGGGGCTATGGCTACACCTTC. It codes for CATSRDKGDRGYGYTF. The gene calls are TRBV15 and TRBJ1-2; TRBD1 matches 8 bases. The J segment lost 4 bases and the V segment lost 0 bases, leaving 7 bases of the junction unmatched. Germline loops: CDR1 LNHNV, CDR2 YYDKDF (reference sequence). The CDR3 is made up of 16 amino acids.

This clonotype was seen many times. The chain employs TRBV10-3 and TRBJ2-4, with D possibly matching TRBD1 (6 bases). The CDR3 has 17 amino acids. V gave up 2 bases and J gave up 1 base, with 15 bases separating them. CDR1 is ENHRY and CDR2 is SYGVKD in the germline V gene. The CDR3 nucleotides are TGTGCCATCAGTGAGACAGGGCCAAACATGGCCAAAAACATTCAGTACTTC. This encodes CAISETGPNMAKNIQYF.

This clonotype was detected many times. V and J are TRBV5-1 and TRBJ1-1, with D uncertain. Germline values: CDR1 SGHRS, CDR2 YFSETQ. The CDR3 totals 15 residues. The V and J ends lost 3 bases and 1 base respectively, with 13 bases between them. Written as DNA, the CDR3 is TGCGCCAGCAGCTCAGGCGGGGTGGAGAACACTGAAGCTTTCTTT. This sequence encodes CASSSGGVENTEAFF.

This clonotype was detected ten times or more. The chain has TRBV5-5 and TRBJ2-7; D assignment may be TRBD1 or TRBD2 (5 bases each). CDR1 and CDR2 from the germline V gene are SGHKS and YYEKEE (reference sequence). V was shortened by 5 bases and J by 9 bases, with 21 bases between the two germline ends. The CDR3 spans 14 residues. The CDR3 here is CASRENWDRIRQYF. In nucleotides, the CDR3 is TGTGCCAGCAGGGAAAATTGGGACCGCATCCGGCAGTACTTC.

This clonotype came up many times. The chain couples TRBV2 to TRBJ2-6, with no clear D. V dropped 1 base and J dropped 4 bases, with 11 bases sitting between them. CDR1 is SNHLY, CDR2 FYNNEI, per germline. The CDR3 length is 16 residues. The CDR3 sequence is CASSEGARKGANVLTF. CDR3 DNA sequence: TGTGCCAGCAGTGAAGGGGCCCGGAAAGGGGCCAACGTCCTGACTTTC.

This clonotype was observed at least ten times. The chain employs TRBV6-2 or TRBV6-3 and TRBJ1-5; 7 bases agree with TRBD1. This CDR3 comprises 16 residues. V shed 6 bases and J 0 bases; nucleotides not matched to a gene: 8. Germline loops: CDR1 MNHEY, CDR2 SVGEGT. CDR3 loop: CASSKYGQVSNQPQHF. The CDR3 DNA follows: TGTGCCAGCAGCAAATATGGACAGGTTAGCAATCAGCCCCAGCATTTT.

This clonotype was seen at least ten times. The DNA of the CDR3 is TGTGCCAGCGTCGCGGGGGGGGACACCGGGGAGCTGTTTTTT. Amino acid sequence: CASVAGGDTGELFF. The V call is TRBV6-6, the J call TRBJ2-2; 9 bases map to TRBD2. The CDR3 spans 14 residues. From germline, CDR1 is MNHNY and CDR2 SVGAGI (reference sequence). V lost 8 bases and J lost 3; bases outside the gene matches: 4.